This entry is about one T cell receptor beta chain. This sample stems from a study of CD8 T cells in Susac syndrome. The germline V gene encodes CDR1 SGHRS and CDR2 YFSETQ. CDR3 size: 16 residues. V lost 4 bases and J 4 bases, leaving 19 bases between the germline ends. Random hexamers were used to reverse transcribe an amount of about 0.45 to 1 ug RNA. TCRdb re-called the immunoSEQ multiplex PCR reads with MiXCR, one entry per CDR3 protein. This table has 150,000 to 200,000 distinct CDR3 sequences, roughly 95% appearing once. V is TRBV5-1 and J is TRBJ2-3, with D perhaps matching TRBD1 (7 bases). The source material was CD8+ T cells from PBMCs. The receptor comes from a human donor with multiple sclerosis. CDR3 bases: TGCGCCAGCAGCCTCCGCCGACAGGGAGGCGCAGATACGCAGTATTTT. As protein: CASSLRRQGGADTQYF. Supplemented by reference TRBV5-1 and TRBJ2-3, the full variable domain reads KAGVTQTPRYLIKTRGQQVTLSCSPISGHRSVSWYQQTPGQGLQFLFEYFSETQRNKGNFPGRFSGRQFSNSRSEMNVSTLELGDSALYLCASSLRRQGGADTQYFGPGTRLTVL.